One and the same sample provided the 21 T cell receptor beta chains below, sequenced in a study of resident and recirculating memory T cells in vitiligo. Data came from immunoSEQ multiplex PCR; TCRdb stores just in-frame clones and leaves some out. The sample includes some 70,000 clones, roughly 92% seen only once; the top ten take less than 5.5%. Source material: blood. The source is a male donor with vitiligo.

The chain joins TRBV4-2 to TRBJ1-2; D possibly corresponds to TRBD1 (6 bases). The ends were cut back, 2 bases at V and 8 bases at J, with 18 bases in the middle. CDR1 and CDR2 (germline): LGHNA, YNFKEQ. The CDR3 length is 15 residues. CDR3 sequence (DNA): TGTGCCAGCAGCCAAAAAACGACAGGCCTTCTCGGCTACACCTTC. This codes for CASSQKTTGLLGYTF.

The CDR3 DNA is TGTGCCAGCATTCCGACAGGGTATAGCAATCAGCCCCAGCATTTT. It codes for CASIPTGYSNQPQHF. V gene TRBV5-8 combines with J gene TRBJ1-5; the match to TRBD1 covers 7 bases. Germline assignment: CDR1 SGHTS and CDR2 YDEGEE. The ends lost 6 bases at V and 0 bases at J; junction bases unmatched: 6. The CDR3 extends over 15 amino acids.

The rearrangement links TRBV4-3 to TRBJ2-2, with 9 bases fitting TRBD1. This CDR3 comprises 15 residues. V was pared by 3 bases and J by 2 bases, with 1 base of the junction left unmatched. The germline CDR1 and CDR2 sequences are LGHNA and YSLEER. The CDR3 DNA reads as TGCGCCAGCAGCCAGGGACAGGGAAACACCGGGGAGCTGTTTTTT. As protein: CASSQGQGNTGELFF.

Written as DNA, the CDR3 is TGTGCCAGCTCACGGACTCAACAGGGGCAGAACACTGAAGCTTTCTTT. Translated: CASSRTQQGQNTEAFF. The chain combines TRBV18 with TRBJ1-1, with 7 positions matching TRBD1. The CDR3 consists of 16 residues. Germline values: CDR1 KGHSH, CDR2 LQKENI. Trimming took 4 bases from V and 1 from J; bases not matched to a gene: 9.

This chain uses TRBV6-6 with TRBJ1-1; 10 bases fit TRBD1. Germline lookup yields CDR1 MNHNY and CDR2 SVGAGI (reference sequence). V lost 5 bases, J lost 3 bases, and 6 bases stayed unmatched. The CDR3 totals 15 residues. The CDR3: CASSRQGAVDTEAFF. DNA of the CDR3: TGTGCCAGCAGTAGACAGGGGGCGGTGGACACTGAAGCTTTCTTT.

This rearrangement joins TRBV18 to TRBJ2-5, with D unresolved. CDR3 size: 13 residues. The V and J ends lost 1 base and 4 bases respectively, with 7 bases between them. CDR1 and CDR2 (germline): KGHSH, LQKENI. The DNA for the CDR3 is TGTGCCAGCTCACCACAGAACGGAGAGACCCAGTACTTC. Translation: CASSPQNGETQYF. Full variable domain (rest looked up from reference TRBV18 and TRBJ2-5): NAGVMQNPRHLVRRRGQEARLRCSPMKGHSHVYWYRQLPEEGLKFMVYLQKENIIDESGMPKERFSAEFPKEGPSILRIQQVVRGDSAAYFCASSPQNGETQYFGPGTRLLVL.

CDR3 DNA: TGTGCCAGCAGTTACCAGGGCCACGAGCAGTACTTC. Translating it yields CASSYQGHEQYF. The chain joins TRBV6-5 to TRBJ2-7; perhaps TRBD1 as D (5 bases). The CDR3 has 12 amino acids. Germline values: CDR1 MNHEY, CDR2 SVGAGI. V lost 2 bases to trimming and J lost 5 bases, with 7 bases between them.

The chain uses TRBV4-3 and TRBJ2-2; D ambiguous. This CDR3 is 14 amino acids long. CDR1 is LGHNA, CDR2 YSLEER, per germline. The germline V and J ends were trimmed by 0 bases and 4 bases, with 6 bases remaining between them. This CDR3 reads CASSQDPGTGELFF. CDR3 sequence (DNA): TGCGCCAGCAGCCAAGATCCCGGCACCGGGGAGCTGTTTTTT.

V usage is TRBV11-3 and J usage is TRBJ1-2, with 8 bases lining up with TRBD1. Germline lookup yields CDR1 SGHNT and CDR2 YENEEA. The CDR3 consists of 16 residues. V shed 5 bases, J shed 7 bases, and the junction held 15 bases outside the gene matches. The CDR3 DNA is TGTGCCAGCAGCATGGGGCATCAACAGGGGGAGAGTGGCTACACCTTC. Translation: CASSMGHQQGESGYTF.

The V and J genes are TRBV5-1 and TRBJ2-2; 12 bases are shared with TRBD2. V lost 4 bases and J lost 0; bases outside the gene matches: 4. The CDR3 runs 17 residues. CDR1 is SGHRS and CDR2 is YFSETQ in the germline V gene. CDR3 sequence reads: CASSGRTSGANTGELFF. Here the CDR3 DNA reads TGCGCCAGCAGCGGGAGGACTAGCGGGGCGAACACCGGGGAGCTGTTTTTT.

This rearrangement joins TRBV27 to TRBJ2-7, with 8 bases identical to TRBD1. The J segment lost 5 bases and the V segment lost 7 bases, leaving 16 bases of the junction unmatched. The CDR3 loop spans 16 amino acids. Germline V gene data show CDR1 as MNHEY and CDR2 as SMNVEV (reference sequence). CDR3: CASKILSDRGGNEQYF. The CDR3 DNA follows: TGTGCCAGCAAAATACTTAGCGACAGGGGTGGAAACGAGCAGTACTTC.

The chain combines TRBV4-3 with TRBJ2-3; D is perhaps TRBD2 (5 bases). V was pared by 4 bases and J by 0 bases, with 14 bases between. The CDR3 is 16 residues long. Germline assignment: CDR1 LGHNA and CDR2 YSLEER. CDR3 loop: CASSLRAGTSTDTQYF. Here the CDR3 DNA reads TGCGCCAGCAGCCTTAGGGCGGGTACGAGCACAGATACGCAGTATTTT.

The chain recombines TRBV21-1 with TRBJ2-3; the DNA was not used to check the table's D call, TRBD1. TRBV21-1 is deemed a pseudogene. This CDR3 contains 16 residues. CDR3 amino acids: CASSKGQKGPTDTQYF. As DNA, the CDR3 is TGTGCCAGCAGCAAAGGACAGAAAGGGCCCACAGATACGCAGTATTTT.

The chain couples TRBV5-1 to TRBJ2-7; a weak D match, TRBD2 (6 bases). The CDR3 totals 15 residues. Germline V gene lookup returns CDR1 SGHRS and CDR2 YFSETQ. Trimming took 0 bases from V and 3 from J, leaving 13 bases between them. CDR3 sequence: CASSLEGTRNYEQYF. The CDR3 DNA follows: TGCGCCAGCAGCTTGGAAGGGACTCGTAACTACGAGCAGTACTTC. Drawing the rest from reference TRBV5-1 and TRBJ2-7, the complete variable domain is KAGVTQTPRYLIKTRGQQVTLSCSPISGHRSVSWYQQTPGQGLQFLFEYFSETQRNKGNFPGRFSGRQFSNSRSEMNVSTLELGDSALYLCASSLEGTRNYEQYFGPGTRLTVT.

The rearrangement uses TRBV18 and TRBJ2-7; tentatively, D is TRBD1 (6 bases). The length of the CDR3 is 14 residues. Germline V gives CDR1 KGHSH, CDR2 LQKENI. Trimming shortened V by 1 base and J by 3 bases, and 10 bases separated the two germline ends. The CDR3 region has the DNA TGTGCCAGCTCACCACTGGACAGAAACTACGAGCAGTACTTC. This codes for CASSPLDRNYEQYF.

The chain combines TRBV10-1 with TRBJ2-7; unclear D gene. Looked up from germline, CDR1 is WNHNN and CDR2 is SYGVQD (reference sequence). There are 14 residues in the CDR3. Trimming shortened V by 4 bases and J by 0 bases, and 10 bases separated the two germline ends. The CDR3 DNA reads TGCGCCAGCAGTGGAGGAATCAGCTCCTACGAGCAGTACTTC. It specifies CASSGGISSYEQYF.

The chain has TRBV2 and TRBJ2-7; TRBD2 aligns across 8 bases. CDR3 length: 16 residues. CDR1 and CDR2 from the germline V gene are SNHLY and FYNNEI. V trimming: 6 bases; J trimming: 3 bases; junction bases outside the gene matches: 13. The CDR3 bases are TGTGCCAGCAGACTATCGGGGCGGGGGGTCAACTACGAGCAGTACTTC. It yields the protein CASRLSGRGVNYEQYF.

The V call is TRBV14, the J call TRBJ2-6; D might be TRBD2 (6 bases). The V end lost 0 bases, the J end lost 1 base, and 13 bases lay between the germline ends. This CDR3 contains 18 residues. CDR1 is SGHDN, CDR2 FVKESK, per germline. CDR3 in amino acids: CASSQDPGGTSGANVLTF. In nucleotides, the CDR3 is TGTGCCAGCAGCCAAGATCCGGGCGGGACGTCTGGGGCCAACGTCCTGACTTTC.

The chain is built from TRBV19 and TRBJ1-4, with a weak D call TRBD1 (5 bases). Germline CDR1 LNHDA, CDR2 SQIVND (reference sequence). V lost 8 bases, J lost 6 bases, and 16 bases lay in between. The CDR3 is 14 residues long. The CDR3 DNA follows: TGTGCCAGTGCGACAGATTCCTACGATGAAAAACTGTTTTTT. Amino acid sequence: CASATDSYDEKLFF.

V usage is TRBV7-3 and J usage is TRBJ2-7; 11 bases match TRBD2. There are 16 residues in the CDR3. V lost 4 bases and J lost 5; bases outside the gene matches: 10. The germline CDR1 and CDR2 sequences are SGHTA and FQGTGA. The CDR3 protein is CASSYSGLAGRNEQYF. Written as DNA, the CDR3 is TGTGCCAGCAGCTACTCCGGACTAGCGGGCCGAAACGAGCAGTACTTC.

This CDR3 is CASSQVGQGPNTGELFF. The CDR3 nucleotides read TGTGCCAGCAGCCAAGTCGGGCAGGGCCCGAACACCGGGGAGCTGTTTTTT. This sequence joins TRBV14 and TRBJ2-2; a possible D gene is TRBD1 (5 bases). This CDR3 region has 17 residues. V lost 1 base, J lost 0 bases, and 12 bases lay in between. Germline V gives CDR1 SGHDN, CDR2 FVKESK.